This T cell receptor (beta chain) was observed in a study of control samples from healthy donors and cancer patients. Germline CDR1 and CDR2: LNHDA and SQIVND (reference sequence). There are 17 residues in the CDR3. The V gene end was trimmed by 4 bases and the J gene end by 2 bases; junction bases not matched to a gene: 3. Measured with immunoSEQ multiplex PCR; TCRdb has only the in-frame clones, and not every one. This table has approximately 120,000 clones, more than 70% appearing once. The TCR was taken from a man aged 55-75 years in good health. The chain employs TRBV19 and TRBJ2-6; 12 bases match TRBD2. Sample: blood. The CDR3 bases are TGTGCCAGTAGTACTAGCGGGGGGGCCCCTGGGGCCAACGTCCTGACTTTC. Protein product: CASSTSGGAPGANVLTF. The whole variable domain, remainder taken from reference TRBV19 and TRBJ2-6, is DGGITQSPKYLFRKEGQNVTLSCEQNLNHDAMYWYRQDPGQGLRLIYYSQIVNDFQKGDIAEGYSVSREKKESFPLTVTSAQKNPTAFYLCASSTSGGAPGANVLTFGAGSRLTVL.